This TCR beta chain was retrieved from a study of T cell responses to AZD1222 COVID-19 vaccine. Germline V gene data show CDR1 as SGDLS and CDR2 as YYNGEE. This CDR3 spans 15 amino acids. The trim removed 6 bases at V and 0 bases at J, leaving 5 bases unmatched. This table comes from immunoSEQ multiplex PCR, and its TCRdb copy is limited to in-frame clones, with some not included. Of about 180,000 clones in the sample, more than 75% were seen once. With respect to this clone: Its antigen is undetermined.

Both about-4-week and about-12-week second-dose recipients were combined. Study-level findings and limits: Clonal diversity may have been underestimated, and the donors were mostly white British, with more females than males.

The clonotype comes from an adult who received the AZD1222 COVID-19 vaccine. This specimen was peripheral blood, taken 28 days after the second AZD1222 dose. The gene calls are TRBV9 and TRBJ2-3, with 9 bases lining up with TRBD1. The DNA of the CDR3 is TGTGCCAGCACCGCGGACAGGGGAAGCACAGATACGCAGTATTTT. Translation gives CASTADRGSTDTQYF.